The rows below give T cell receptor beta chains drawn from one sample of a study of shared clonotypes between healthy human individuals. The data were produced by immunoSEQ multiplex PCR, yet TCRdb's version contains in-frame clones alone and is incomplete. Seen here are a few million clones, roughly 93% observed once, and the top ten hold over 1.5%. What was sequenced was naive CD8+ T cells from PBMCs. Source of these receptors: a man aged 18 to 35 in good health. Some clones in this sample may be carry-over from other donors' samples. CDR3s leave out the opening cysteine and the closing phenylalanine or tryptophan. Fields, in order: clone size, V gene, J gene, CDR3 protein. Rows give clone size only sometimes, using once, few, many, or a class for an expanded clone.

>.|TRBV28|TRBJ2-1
ASSLTMPGERRLAGDNEQF
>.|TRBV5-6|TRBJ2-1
ASSLQANEQF
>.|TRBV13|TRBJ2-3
ASSPEGQGSDDTQY
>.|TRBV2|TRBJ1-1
ASRGGMNTEAF
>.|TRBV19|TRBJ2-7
ASRQGISGEQY
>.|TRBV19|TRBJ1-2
ASSDLGTTGAKNYGYT
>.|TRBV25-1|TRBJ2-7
ASSEGPGTHEQY
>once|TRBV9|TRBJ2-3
ASSVEPGSSTDTQY
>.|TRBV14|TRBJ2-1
ASSQFLTAYNEQF
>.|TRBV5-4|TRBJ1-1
ASSPVSPNTEAF
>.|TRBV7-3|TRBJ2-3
ASSLNPGLHTDTQY
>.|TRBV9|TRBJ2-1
ASSKPSSYNEQF
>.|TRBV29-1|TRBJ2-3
SVDRASVSTDTQY
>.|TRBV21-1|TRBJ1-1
ASTRGQGPTEAF
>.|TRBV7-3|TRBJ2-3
ASSLNGADTQY
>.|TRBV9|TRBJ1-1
ASSPTTGGTEAF
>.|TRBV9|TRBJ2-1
ASSVREGLAGVRNEQF
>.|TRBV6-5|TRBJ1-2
ASEEGYYGYT
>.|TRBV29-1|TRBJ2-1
SVYRGSEQF
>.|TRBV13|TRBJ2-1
ASSFLAGTYNEQF
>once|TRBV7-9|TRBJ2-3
ASRTGGLEY
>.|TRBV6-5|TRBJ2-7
ASRTGGEQY
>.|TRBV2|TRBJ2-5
ASSERETQY
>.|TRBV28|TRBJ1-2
ASTRERVTANYGYT
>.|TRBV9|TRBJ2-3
ASSVYGGRKTDTQY
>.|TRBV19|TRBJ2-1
ASSIIRESYNEQF
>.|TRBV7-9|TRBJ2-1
ASSSRGGVSYNEQF
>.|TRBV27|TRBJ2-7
ASTPAGSYEQY
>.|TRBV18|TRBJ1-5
ASSPIGSSNQPQH
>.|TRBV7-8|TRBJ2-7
ASSFRTGPYEQY
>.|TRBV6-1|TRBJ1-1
ASRSQGNTEAF
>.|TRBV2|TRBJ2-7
ATRAYEQY
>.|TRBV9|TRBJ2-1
ASSEAGGRNEQF
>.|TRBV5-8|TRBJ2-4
ASSLGLPRDIQY
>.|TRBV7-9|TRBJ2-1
ASSSSGDYNEQF
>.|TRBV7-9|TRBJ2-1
ASSLPDIGSYNEQF
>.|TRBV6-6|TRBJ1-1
ASSDRRGTPEAF